Listed here are 5 T cell receptor beta chains from one sample, sequenced in a study of blood T cells in healthy people across ages. For the second PCR, which ran for roughly 7 to 11 cycles, a sample-barcoded 5' primer and a J-beta primer mix were used. MiXCR was run by TCRdb on the 5' RACE reads, yielding one entry per CDR3 protein. This sample has hundreds of thousands of distinct CDR3 sequences; roughly 43% occur once, and the top ten carry 13%. The sample comprised blood. These receptor sequences come from a man aged 25 to 45 in good health.

V is TRBV5-1 and J is TRBJ2-5, with no clear D. The V end lost 6 bases, the J end lost 0 bases, and 9 bases lay between the germline ends. Germline CDR1 is SGHRS and CDR2 is YFSETQ. This CDR3 is 13 amino acids long. CDR3 nucleotides: TGCGCCAGCAAGGACCCCCACCAAGAGACCCAGTACTTC. Translated, it gives CASKDPHQETQYF.

The chain couples TRBV12-3 or TRBV12-4 to TRBJ2-7; D uncertain. The CDR3 sequence is 13 residues long. V lost 6 bases, J lost 4 bases, and 13 bases lay in between. The CDR3, as DNA: TGTGCCAGCAGGCATGCAGGCCTGTACGAGCAGTACTTC. This gives the protein CASRHAGLYEQYF.

The chain couples TRBV12-3 or TRBV12-4 to TRBJ2-5; the match to TRBD2 covers 11 bases. The V and J ends lost 2 bases and 4 bases, in that order; junction bases with no gene match: 6. The CDR3 has 16 amino acids. The CDR3 protein is CASSLPSGGFRETQYF. The CDR3 DNA is TGTGCCAGCAGTTTACCTAGCGGGGGGTTTAGAGAGACCCAGTACTTC.

J is TRBJ2-7 and V is TRBV6-5; 10 bases line up with TRBD1. The CDR3 length is 13 residues. J lost 3 bases, V lost 10 bases, and 6 bases had no gene match. Germline V CDR1 and CDR2: MNHEY, SVGAGI. CDR3: CANRQGAFYEQYF. DNA for the CDR3: TGTGCCAACAGACAGGGGGCATTCTACGAGCAGTACTTC.

V gene TRBV6-1 combines with J gene TRBJ1-1, with 7 bases fitting TRBD1. With V trimmed by 8 bases and J by 4 bases, 13 bases remained unmatched. Germline assignment: CDR1 MNHNS and CDR2 SASEGT. The CDR3 loop spans 15 amino acids. CDR3 sequence: CASPEKAGGITEAFF. In nucleotides, the CDR3 is TGTGCCAGCCCCGAAAAGGCAGGGGGTATCACTGAAGCTTTCTTT.